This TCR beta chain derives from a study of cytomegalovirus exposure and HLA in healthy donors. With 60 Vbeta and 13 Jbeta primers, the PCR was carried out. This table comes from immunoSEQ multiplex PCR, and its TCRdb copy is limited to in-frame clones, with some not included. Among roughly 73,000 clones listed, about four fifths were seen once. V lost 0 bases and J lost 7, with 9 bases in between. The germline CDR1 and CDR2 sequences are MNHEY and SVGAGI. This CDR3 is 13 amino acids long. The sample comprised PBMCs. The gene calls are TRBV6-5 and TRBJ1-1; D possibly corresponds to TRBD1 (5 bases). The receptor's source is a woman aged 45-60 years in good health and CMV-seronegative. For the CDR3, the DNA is TGTGCCAGCAGTTACTCTCGCCAGGGTGAAGCTTTCTTT. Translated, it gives CASSYSRQGEAFF.